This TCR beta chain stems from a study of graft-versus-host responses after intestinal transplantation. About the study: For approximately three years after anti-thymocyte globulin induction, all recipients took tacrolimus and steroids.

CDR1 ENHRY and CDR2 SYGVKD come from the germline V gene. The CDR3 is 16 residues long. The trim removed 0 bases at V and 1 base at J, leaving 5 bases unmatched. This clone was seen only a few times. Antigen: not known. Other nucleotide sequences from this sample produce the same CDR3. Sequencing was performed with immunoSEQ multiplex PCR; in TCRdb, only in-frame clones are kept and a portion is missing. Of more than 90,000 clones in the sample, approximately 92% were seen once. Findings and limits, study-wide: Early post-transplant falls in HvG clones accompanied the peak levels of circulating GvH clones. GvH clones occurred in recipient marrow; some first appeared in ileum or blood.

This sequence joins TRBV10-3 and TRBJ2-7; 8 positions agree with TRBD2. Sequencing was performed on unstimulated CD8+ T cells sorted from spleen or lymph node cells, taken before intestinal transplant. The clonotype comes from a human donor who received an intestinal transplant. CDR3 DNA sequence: TGTGCCATCAGTGAGTCAGTCGGGGGGGCATCCTACGAGCAGTACTTC. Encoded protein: CAISESVGGASYEQYF.